This T cell receptor beta chain was sequenced during a study of CD4+ T cells in melanoma. Overall study results and limits: Reportedly, melanoma neoantigen-specific CD4+ T cells showed varied differentiation states.

Data came from immunoSEQ multiplex PCR; TCRdb stores just in-frame clones and leaves some out. The sample includes some 110,000 clones, 80% to 95% seen only once; the top ten take approximately 3.5%. On this clone itself: Its antigen is currently unknown.

The CDR3 consists of 14 residues. The V end was cut by 4 bases, the J end by 4 bases, with 14 bases between. Germline V gene sequence: CDR1 SGDLS, CDR2 YYNGEE. V gene TRBV9 combines with J gene TRBJ2-5, with D perhaps being TRBD1 or TRBD2 (5 bases each). Sequenced input: peripheral blood. The TCR sequence derives from a human donor with melanoma. DNA for the CDR3: TGTGCCAGCAGCTTTAGAGGGGTAGGAGAGACCCAGTACTTC. Protein: CASSFRGVGETQYF.